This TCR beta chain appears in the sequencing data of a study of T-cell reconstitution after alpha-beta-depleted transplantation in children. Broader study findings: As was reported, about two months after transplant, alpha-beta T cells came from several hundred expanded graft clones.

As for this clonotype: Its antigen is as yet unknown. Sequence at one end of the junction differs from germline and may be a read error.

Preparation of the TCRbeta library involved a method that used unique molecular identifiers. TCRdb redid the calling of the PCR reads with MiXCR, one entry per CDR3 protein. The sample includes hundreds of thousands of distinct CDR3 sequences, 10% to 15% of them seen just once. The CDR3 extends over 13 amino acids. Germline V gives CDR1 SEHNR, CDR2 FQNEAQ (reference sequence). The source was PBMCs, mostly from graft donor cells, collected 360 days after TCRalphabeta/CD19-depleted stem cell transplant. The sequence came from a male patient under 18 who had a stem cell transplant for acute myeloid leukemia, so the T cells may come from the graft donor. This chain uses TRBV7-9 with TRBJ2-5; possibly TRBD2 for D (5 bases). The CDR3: CVSSLLGGETQYF. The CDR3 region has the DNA TGTGTCAGCAGCTTACTAGGCGGAGAGACCCAGTACTTC.